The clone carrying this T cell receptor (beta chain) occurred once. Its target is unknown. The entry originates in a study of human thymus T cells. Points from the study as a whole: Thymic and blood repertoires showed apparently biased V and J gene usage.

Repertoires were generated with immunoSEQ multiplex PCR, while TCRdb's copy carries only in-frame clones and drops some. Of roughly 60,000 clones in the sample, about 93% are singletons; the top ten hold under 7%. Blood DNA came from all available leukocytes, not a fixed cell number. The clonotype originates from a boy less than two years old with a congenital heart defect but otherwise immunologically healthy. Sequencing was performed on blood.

The CDR3 DNA follows: TGTGCCAGCAGTTCAAGCGCGAGCTCTGGGGCCAACGTCCTGACTTTC. Its protein is CASSSSASSGANVLTF. The chain is built from TRBV6-6 and TRBJ2-6; D not certain. This CDR3 region has 16 residues. Germline-derived CDR1 and CDR2 are MNHNY and SVGAGI (reference sequence). V was shortened by 4 bases and J by 0 bases, with 10 bases between the two germline ends.